The source of this T cell receptor beta chain is a study of shared clonotypes between healthy human individuals. The overall study: The cohort comprised a couple of women and a few men. Their ages spanned 18 to 49 years. Study results and limitations: Generation probabilities were higher for clonotypes shared across all four sorted-subset donors than for unshared ones. Large depth notwithstanding, sorted-subset sequencing proved incomplete by rarefaction.

Germline CDR1 reads MNHNS; CDR2 reads SASEGT. This CDR3 contains 15 residues. Trimming stripped 4 bases from V and 0 bases from J, with 9 bases between. The naive CD8 fraction comprised CD45RO-negative cells positively selected for CCR7 and excluded terminally differentiated effector memory CD45RA+ cells. All participating donors were Caucasian adults from Nashville, Tennessee. Assay used: immunoSEQ multiplex PCR; TCRdb lists only in-frame clones, some missing. The sample shows more than 2 million clones, about 95% of them seen only once. As regards this clone: The target antigen is unknown.

The genes are TRBV6-1 and TRBJ2-2; D not resolved. The material sequenced was naive CD8+ T cells sorted from blood. The source of this sequence is a man between 18 and 35 years old in good health. The CDR3 sequence: CASSARFANTGELFF. The CDR3 DNA is TGTGCCAGCAGTGCCCGGTTCGCGAACACCGGGGAGCTGTTTTTT.